This T cell receptor beta chain was found in a study of cytomegalovirus exposure and HLA in healthy donors. With regard to this clone: Its antigen is not identified.

J gave up 6 bases and V 4 bases, and 6 bases lay outside the gene matches. The CDR3 is 15 amino acids. Germline assignment: CDR1 SGHKS and CDR2 YYEKEE (reference sequence). The PCR made use of 60 Vbeta and 13 Jbeta primers. Profiling relied on immunoSEQ multiplex PCR, and the TCRdb table lists in-frame clones only, not all of them. The table lists around 160,000 clones, just under 75% of them singletons. General study results and limits: One variant, a missense change in DCLRE1C, was linked in a later analysis to TCR beta V- and J-gene trimming. Presence/absence analyses treated sequencing depth as roughly uniform across donors. An analysis that was carried out later associated about 17,000 TCR beta sequences with HLA alleles at 0.05 false discovery rate.

This receptor was taken from a woman younger than 35 in good health and CMV-seronegative. The gene calls are TRBV5-5 and TRBJ1-6; 8 bases match TRBD1. The sequencing sample was made of PBMCs. The CDR3 DNA sequence: TGTGCCAGCAGCCCCCGGGACAGGCCTAATTCACCCCTCCACTTT. Its translation is CASSPRDRPNSPLHF.